The clone carrying this T cell receptor (beta chain) has just a few counts. Antigen specificity is unknown. The same CDR3 is also encoded by other DNA sequences in this sample. Sorting that relied on CD45RO/CCR7/CD25/CD127/CD95/CD27 yielded CD4+ naive, central memory, regulatory and stem cell-like memory cells. The data were taken from a study of beta chain features in type 1 diabetes. Findings of the study overall: Shortening that was moderate but significant affected the TCRB CDR3s of Type 1 diabetes patients in all four CD4+ subsets.

Trimming shortened V by 6 bases and J by 8 bases, and 16 bases separated the two germline ends. Germline loops: CDR1 SQVTM, CDR2 ANQGSEA. The CDR3 runs to 12 residues. Every isolated RNA sample was fully reverse transcribed, so sequencing captured expressed TCRB transcripts. The protocol was immunoSEQ multiplex PCR, while the TCRdb copy is restricted to in-frame clones and leaves out a portion. The profile covers 300,000 or so clones, with about 13% appearing a single time and roughly 0.018% taken by the ten largest. The source is a man aged 25 to 40 with type 1 diabetes. The sequencing sample was made of naive CD4+ T cells from blood. V gene TRBV29-1 combines with J gene TRBJ1-2; tentatively, D is TRBD1 (6 bases). DNA of the CDR3: TGCAGCGTCGGGGGGCAGGGAGGAGGCTACACCTTC. Residues: CSVGGQGGGYTF.